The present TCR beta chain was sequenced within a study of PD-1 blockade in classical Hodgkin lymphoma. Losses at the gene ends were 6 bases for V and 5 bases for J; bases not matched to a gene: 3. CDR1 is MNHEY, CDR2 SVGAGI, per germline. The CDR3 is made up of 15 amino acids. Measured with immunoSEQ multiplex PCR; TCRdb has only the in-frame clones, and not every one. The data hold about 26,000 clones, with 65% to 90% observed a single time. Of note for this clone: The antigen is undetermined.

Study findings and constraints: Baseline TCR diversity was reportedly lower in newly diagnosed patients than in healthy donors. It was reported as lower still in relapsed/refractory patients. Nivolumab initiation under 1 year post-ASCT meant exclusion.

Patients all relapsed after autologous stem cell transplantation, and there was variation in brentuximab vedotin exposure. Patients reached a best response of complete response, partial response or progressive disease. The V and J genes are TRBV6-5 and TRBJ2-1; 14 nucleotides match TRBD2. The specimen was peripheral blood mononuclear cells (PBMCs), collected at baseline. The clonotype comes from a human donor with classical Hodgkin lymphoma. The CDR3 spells CASRGTSGGNNEQFF. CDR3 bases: TGTGCCAGCAGGGGGACTAGCGGGGGTAACAATGAGCAGTTCTTC.